The 10 T cell receptor beta chains presented below share a single source sample, sequenced in a study of blood T cell repertoires in COVID-19. Sequencing used immunoSEQ multiplex PCR; TCRdb keeps in-frame clones, though not all of them. The table records fewer than 250,000 clones, around 90% of them present only once. The sample comprised peripheral blood. Receptors originate from a man younger than 45 with COVID-19, enrolled during active disease.

The table lists this clone with a few counts. The V and J genes are TRBV5-1 and TRBJ2-3, with a tentative D call TRBD1 (6 bases). Trimming took 0 bases from V and 2 from J, leaving 13 bases between them. CDR1 is SGHRS, CDR2 YFSETQ, per germline. This CDR3 has 16 amino acids. CDR3 loop: CASSLEVQGPTDTQYF. The CDR3 nucleotides are TGCGCCAGCAGCTTGGAAGTTCAGGGGCCCACAGATACGCAGTATTTT.

This clone was recorded only once. This sequence joins TRBV2 and TRBJ2-7; D is undetermined. Trimming left V 7 bases short and J 1 base short, with 5 bases between. Germline CDR1 reads SNHLY; CDR2 reads FYNNEI. The CDR3 runs 11 residues. The CDR3 DNA reads TGTGCCAGCAAACGGTCCTACGAGCAGTACTTC. It is translated as CASKRSYEQYF.

The CDR3 sequence is CASATGSTNEKLFF. The CDR3 DNA follows: TGTGCCAGTGCGACAGGGTCAACTAATGAAAAACTGTTTTTT. The V and J genes are TRBV19 and TRBJ1-4; 7 bases map to TRBD1. Germline CDR1 LNHDA, CDR2 SQIVND (reference sequence). The junction had 3 bases not matched to a gene; V was cut back by 8 bases and J by 0 bases. The CDR3 extends over 14 amino acids.

The chain employs TRBV5-4 and TRBJ1-2; 8 nucleotides agree with TRBD1. The CDR3 length is 13 residues. Looked up from germline, CDR1 is SGHNT and CDR2 is YYREEE (reference sequence). Trimming removed 4 bases from V and 4 bases from J; junction bases left unmatched: 3. The CDR3 sequence is CASSQDRVYGYTF. The CDR3 nucleotides are TGTGCCAGCAGCCAGGACAGGGTCTATGGCTACACCTTC.

The chain links TRBV3-1 (or the pseudogene TRBV3-2) to TRBJ1-2; D ambiguous. The CDR3 is 14 amino acids. V lost 4 bases and J 7 bases, leaving 16 bases between the germline ends. CDR1 and CDR2 from the germline V gene are LGHDT and YNNKEL (reference sequence). CDR3 region: CASSLTKAGGGYTF. CDR3 coding DNA: TGTGCCAGCAGCCTAACGAAAGCAGGAGGTGGCTACACCTTC.

The chain joins TRBV2 to TRBJ2-2, with 8 bases aligning to TRBD1. CDR1 is SNHLY and CDR2 is FYNNEI in the germline V gene. The CDR3 loop spans 15 amino acids. V was clipped by 6 bases and J by 6 bases; unmatched bases: 9. The CDR3 sequence is CASRKTGVGAGELFF. The CDR3 DNA follows: TGTGCCAGCAGGAAGACAGGGGTTGGGGCCGGGGAGCTGTTTTTT.

The chain carries TRBV20-1 and TRBJ2-3; 8 bases match TRBD2. The CDR3 runs 15 residues. The J segment lost 4 bases and the V segment lost 3 bases, leaving 9 bases of the junction unmatched. Germline V lookup: CDR1 DFQATT, CDR2 SNEGSKA (reference sequence). CDR3 region: CSASLSGGAPDTQYF. The CDR3 region has the DNA TGCAGTGCTAGTTTGTCCGGGGGGGCTCCAGATACGCAGTATTTT.

V and J are TRBV4-1 and TRBJ2-2, with TRBD1 matching 11 bases. This CDR3 region has 18 residues. Per the germline V gene, CDR1 is MGHRA and CDR2 is YSYEKL. J gave up 2 bases and V 5 bases, and 10 bases lay outside the gene matches. CDR3 sequence (DNA): TGCGCCAGCAGCTCAACCGGGACAGGGGGATATAACACCGGGGAGCTGTTTTTT. This encodes CASSSTGTGGYNTGELFF.

The rearrangement joins TRBV6-6 to TRBJ1-4; possible D gene TRBD1, 6 bases. The CDR3 has 15 amino acids. Trimming took off 7 bases at V and 10 bases at J, with 22 bases between the two ends. The germline gives CDR1 MNHNY, CDR2 SVGAGI (reference sequence). CDR3: CASTLGSRGTGKLFF. CDR3 bases: TGTGCCAGCACCCTGGGTTCGAGGGGGACGGGAAAACTGTTTTTT.

The rearrangement joins TRBV2 to TRBJ2-5; 11 nucleotides align to TRBD2. J gave up 5 bases and V 6 bases, and 14 bases lay outside the gene matches. Per germline, CDR1 SNHLY and CDR2 FYNNEI. CDR3 length equals 17 residues. The DNA of the CDR3 is TGTGCCAGCAGCGCGATTAGCGGGGGGGTTGGAGGTGAGACCCAGTACTTC. This encodes CASSAISGGVGGETQYF.